This T cell receptor beta chain originates from a study of T-cell reconstitution after alpha-beta-depleted transplantation in children. General study findings and limits: Expanded clones from the graft, numbering several hundred, reportedly supplied alpha-beta T cells about two months after transplant. At one year after transplant, newly produced T cells mostly accounted for T-cell counts and diversity. Certain patients had high TCRbeta diversity at day 60, and it came from recipient T cells and thymic progenitors that survived.

Unique molecular identifiers were used to barcode this TCRbeta library. MiXCR, run by TCRdb on the PCR reads, gives a single entry per CDR3 protein. Among a few hundred thousand distinct CDR3 sequences listed, approximately 7.3% were seen once. This clonotype was counted many times. As yet, its antigen is unknown. Trimming at V came to 6 bases and at J to 7 bases, leaving 13 bases not matched to a gene. Germline lookup yields CDR1 ENHRY and CDR2 SYGVKD. The CDR3 is made up of 17 amino acids. Source: peripheral blood, taken 360 days after TCRalphabeta/CD19-depleted stem cell transplant. V is TRBV10-3 and J is TRBJ2-1, with 12 bases matching TRBD2. The receptor was isolated from a female patient younger than 10 who had a stem cell transplant for Fanconi anemia, so the T cells may come from the graft donor. The CDR3 bases are TGTGCCATCAGAGGGCCTAGCGGGGGGGTAGATCGGAATGAGCAGTTCTTC. It specifies CAIRGPSGGVDRNEQFF.